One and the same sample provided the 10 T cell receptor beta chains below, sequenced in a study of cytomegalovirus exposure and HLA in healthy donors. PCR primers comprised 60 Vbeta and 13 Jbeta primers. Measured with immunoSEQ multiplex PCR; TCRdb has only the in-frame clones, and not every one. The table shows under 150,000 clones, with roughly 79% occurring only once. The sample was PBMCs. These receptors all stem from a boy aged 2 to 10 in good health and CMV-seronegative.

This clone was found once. CDR3 bases: TGTGCCAGCAGTGCGGCCATGGGACAGGGGTCCCCTGAAGCTTTCTTT. This gives the protein CASSAAMGQGSPEAFF. V is TRBV2 and J is TRBJ1-1, with 10 bases aligning to TRBD1. V trimming: 4 bases; J trimming: 6 bases; junction bases outside the gene matches: 11. Germline V gives CDR1 SNHLY, CDR2 FYNNEI. The CDR3 covers 16 residues.

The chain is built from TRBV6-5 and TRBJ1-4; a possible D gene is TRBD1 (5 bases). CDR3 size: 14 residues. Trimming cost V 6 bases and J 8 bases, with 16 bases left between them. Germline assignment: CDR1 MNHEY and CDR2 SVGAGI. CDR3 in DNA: TGTGCCAGCAGGACGCGGGACGCCGAGGAAAAACTGTTTTTT. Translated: CASRTRDAEEKLFF.

CDR3 DNA: TGTGCCAGCAGCTTAGGACTAGCGGGATCTTCCTACGAGCAGTACTTC. Translating it yields CASSLGLAGSSYEQYF. The chain uses TRBV11-1 and TRBJ2-7; 11 bases agree with TRBD2. CDR3 length equals 16 residues. V lost 1 base to trimming and J lost 1 base; unmatched junction nucleotides: 3. CDR1 and CDR2 from the germline V gene are SGHAT and FQDESV (reference sequence).

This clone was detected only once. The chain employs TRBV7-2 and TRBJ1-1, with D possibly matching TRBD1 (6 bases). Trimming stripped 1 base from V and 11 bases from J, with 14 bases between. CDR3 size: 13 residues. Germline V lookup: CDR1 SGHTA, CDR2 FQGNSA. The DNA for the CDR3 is TGTGCCAGCAGCTTAGATTGGACAGCGAGGGCTTTCTTT. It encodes CASSLDWTARAFF. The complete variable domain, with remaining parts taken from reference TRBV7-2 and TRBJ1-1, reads GAGVSQSPSNKVTEKGKDVELRCDPISGHTALYWYRQSLGQGLEFLIYFQGNSAPDKSGLPSDRFSAERTGGSVSTLTIQRTQQEDSAVYLCASSLDWTARAFFGQGTRLTVV.

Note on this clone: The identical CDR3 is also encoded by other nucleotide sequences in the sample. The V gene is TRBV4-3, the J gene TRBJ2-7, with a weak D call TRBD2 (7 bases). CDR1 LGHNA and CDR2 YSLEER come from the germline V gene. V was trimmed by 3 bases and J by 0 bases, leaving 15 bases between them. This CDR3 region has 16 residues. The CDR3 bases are TGCGCCAGCAGCCAGGATCGGGCGGGGGCCTCCTACGAGCAGTACTTC. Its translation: CASSQDRAGASYEQYF.

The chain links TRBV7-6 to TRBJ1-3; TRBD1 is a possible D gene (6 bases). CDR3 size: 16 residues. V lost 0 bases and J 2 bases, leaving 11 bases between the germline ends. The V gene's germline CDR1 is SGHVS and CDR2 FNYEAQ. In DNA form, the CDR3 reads TGTGCCAGCAGCTTAGCAGCAGGGGCGCCTGGAAACACCATATATTTT. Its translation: CASSLAAGAPGNTIYF.

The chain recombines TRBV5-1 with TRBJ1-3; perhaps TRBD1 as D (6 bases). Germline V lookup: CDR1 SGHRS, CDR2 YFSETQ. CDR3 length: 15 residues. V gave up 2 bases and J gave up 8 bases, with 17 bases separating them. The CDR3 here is CASSFFEDRQDTIYF. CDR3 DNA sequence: TGCGCCAGCAGCTTTTTCGAGGACAGACAAGACACCATATATTTT.

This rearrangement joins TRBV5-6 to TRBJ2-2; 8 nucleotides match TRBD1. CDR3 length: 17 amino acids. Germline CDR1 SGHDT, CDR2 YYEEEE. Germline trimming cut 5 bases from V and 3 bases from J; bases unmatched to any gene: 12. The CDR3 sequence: CASRPETQDRDTGELFF. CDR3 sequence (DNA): TGTGCCAGCAGGCCGGAGACCCAGGACAGGGACACCGGGGAGCTGTTTTTT. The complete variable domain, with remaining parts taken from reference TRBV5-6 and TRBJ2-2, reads DAGVTQSPTHLIKTRGQQVTLRCSPKSGHDTVSWYQQALGQGPQFIFQYYEEEERQRGNFPDRFSGHQFPNYSSELNVNALLLGDSALYLCASRPETQDRDTGELFFGEGSRLTVL.

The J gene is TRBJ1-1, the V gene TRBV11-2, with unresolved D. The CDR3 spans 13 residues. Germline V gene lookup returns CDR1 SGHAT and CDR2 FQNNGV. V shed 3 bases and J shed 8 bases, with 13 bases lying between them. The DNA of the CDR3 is TGTGCCAGCAGCTTTCGTTCGGGGAGGGAAGCTTTCTTT. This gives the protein CASSFRSGREAFF.

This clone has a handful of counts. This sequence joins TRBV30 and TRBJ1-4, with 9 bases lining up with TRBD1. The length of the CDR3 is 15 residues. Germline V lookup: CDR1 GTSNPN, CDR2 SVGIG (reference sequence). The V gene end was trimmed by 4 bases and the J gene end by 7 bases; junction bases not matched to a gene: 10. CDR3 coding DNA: TGTGCCTGGAAGTCTGGGACAGGGAAGGGTGAAAAACTGTTTTTT. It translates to CAWKSGTGKGEKLFF.